These 19 T cell receptor beta chains came from one sample sequenced in a study of blood T cells in healthy people across ages. A sample-barcoded 5' primer and a J-beta primer mix were used in a second PCR of roughly 7 to 11 cycles. TCRdb re-called the 5' RACE reads with MiXCR, one entry per CDR3 protein. This table has around 690,000 distinct CDR3 sequences, 58% appearing once. The sample comprised blood. These receptors originate from a man aged 55 to 70 in good health.

CDR3 sequence (DNA): TGCGCCAGCAGCCCTGGACGGGGCACCCAAGAGACCCAGTACTTC. Translating gives CASSPGRGTQETQYF. The rearrangement links TRBV4-1 to TRBJ2-5; D is perhaps TRBD1 or TRBD2 (5 bases each). CDR1 MGHRA and CDR2 YSYEKL come from the germline V gene. The CDR3 loop spans 15 amino acids. Between the trimmed V and J ends, which lost 4 bases and 1 base, there was a span of 13 bases.

The chain joins TRBV27 to TRBJ2-7, with unresolved D. Germline assignment: CDR1 MNHEY and CDR2 SMNVEV (reference sequence). With 5 bases removed from V and 3 bases from J, the gap between germline ends came to 20 bases. The length of the CDR3 is 16 residues. The CDR3 nucleotides read TGTGCCAGCAGTCCGGGTCTAACACGGATCCACTACGAGCAGTACTTC. Translation: CASSPGLTRIHYEQYF.

The gene calls are TRBV7-9 and TRBJ2-5, with D maybe TRBD2 (7 bases). V was trimmed by 2 bases and J by 10 bases, leaving 20 bases between them. The CDR3 is 15 amino acids. Per germline, CDR1 SEHNR and CDR2 FQNEAQ (reference sequence). CDR3 in amino acids: CASSLRGADGDGQYF. CDR3 DNA sequence: TGTGCCAGCAGCTTACGGGGGGCTGACGGTGATGGCCAGTACTTC.

The V and J genes are TRBV7-8 and TRBJ1-2, with a possible D match to TRBD1 (5 bases). Germline V lookup: CDR1 SGHVS, CDR2 FQNEAQ. This CDR3 region has 14 residues. Deletions cut 7 bases from V and 3 bases from J, with 15 bases between. CDR3 sequence: CASTSGRGHYGYTF. CDR3 nucleotide sequence: TGTGCCAGCACTTCAGGTCGGGGACACTATGGCTACACCTTC.

Concerning this clonotype: A much larger clone differs by one base, so this may be a read error. The V and J genes are TRBV5-1 and TRBJ2-5; 9 bases map to TRBD2. CDR1 is SGHRS, CDR2 YFSETQ, per germline. Trimming cost V 3 bases and J 3 bases; bases outside gene matches: 6. This CDR3 region has 15 residues. Here the CDR3 DNA reads TGCGCCAGCAGCTGGTCAGGCGGGGGGGAAGAGACCCAGTACTTC. This encodes CASSWSGGGEETQYF.

The chain carries TRBV2 and TRBJ2-7; 8 bases map to TRBD1. The CDR3 consists of 11 residues. Germline CDR1 is SNHLY and CDR2 is FYNNEI. The J segment lost 5 bases and the V segment lost 10 bases, leaving 4 bases of the junction unmatched. CDR3 DNA: TGTGCCACGGACAGGGACCACGAGCAGTACTTC. Amino acids: CATDRDHEQYF.

The chain joins TRBV6-5 to TRBJ2-1; tentative D call: TRBD1 (5 bases). Between the trimmed V and J ends, which lost 0 bases and 15 bases, there was a span of 15 bases. Germline CDR1 and CDR2: MNHEY and SVGAGI. The CDR3 totals 13 residues. CDR3 sequence reads: CASSYSRRQSPFF. The CDR3, as DNA: TGTGCCAGCAGTTACTCGAGGCGACAGTCCCCGTTCTTC.

This clonotype appeared a few times. This chain connects TRBV29-1 to TRBJ1-1; 8 nucleotides match TRBD1. CDR1 SQVTM and CDR2 ANQGSEA come from the germline V gene. The CDR3 has 13 residues. The V segment lost 6 bases and the J segment 0 bases; nucleotides outside the gene matches: 3. The CDR3 reads CSVDRGMNTEAFF. The CDR3 DNA follows: TGCAGCGTAGACAGGGGAATGAACACTGAAGCTTTCTTT.

The J gene is TRBJ1-2, the V gene TRBV6-2 or TRBV6-3; TRBD1 matches at 7 bases. The length of the CDR3 is 15 residues. Germline CDR1 MNHEY, CDR2 SVGEGT. Trimming removed 6 bases from V and 0 bases from J; junction bases left unmatched: 7. This CDR3 is CASSHGTATNYGYTF. Here the CDR3 DNA reads TGTGCCAGCAGCCACGGGACAGCTACTAACTATGGCTACACCTTC.

J is TRBJ2-3 and V is TRBV2; 10 bases match TRBD2. The CDR3 runs 18 residues. The germline gives CDR1 SNHLY, CDR2 FYNNEI. V gave up 6 bases and J gave up 4 bases; unmatched junction bases: 16. DNA of the CDR3: TGTGCCAGCAGCCGGACAGAAGGAGCGGGGGGGCTATCAGATACGCAGTATTTT. Residues: CASSRTEGAGGLSDTQYF.

Only one count was recorded for this clonotype. The chain combines TRBV10-3 with TRBJ2-5, with D possibly matching TRBD2 (5 bases). V lost 10 bases to trimming and J lost 2 bases, with 14 bases between them. Germline V lookup: CDR1 ENHRY, CDR2 SYGVKD. The CDR3 is 13 amino acids. This CDR3 reads CATETGDQETQYF. CDR3 DNA sequence: TGTGCCACCGAGACCGGGGATCAAGAGACCCAGTACTTC.

V gene TRBV18 combines with J gene TRBJ1-1; maybe TRBD1 (6 bases). V gave up 1 base and J gave up 4 bases, with 13 bases separating them. The germline V gene encodes CDR1 KGHSH and CDR2 LQKENI. This CDR3 contains 15 residues. The CDR3 DNA reads TGTGCCAGCTCACCACGGAATGGGGGCCTCACTGAAGCTTTCTTT. Its translation: CASSPRNGGLTEAFF. Variable domain in full (rest from reference TRBV18 and TRBJ1-1): NAGVMQNPRHLVRRRGQEARLRCSPMKGHSHVYWYRQLPEEGLKFMVYLQKENIIDESGMPKERFSAEFPKEGPSILRIQQVVRGDSAAYFCASSPRNGGLTEAFFGQGTRLTVV.

The gene calls are TRBV20-1 and TRBJ1-6, with 7 bases fitting TRBD1. CDR1 is DFQATT and CDR2 is SNEGSKA in the germline V gene (reference sequence). This CDR3 region has 19 residues. J lost 0 bases, V lost 1 base, and 12 bases had no gene match. The CDR3 is CSARGRQGERGSYNSPLHF. The CDR3 coding sequence is TGCAGTGCTAGAGGCAGACAGGGAGAAAGGGGCTCCTATAATTCACCCCTCCACTTT.

This clonotype was detected a few times. The chain is built from TRBV20-1 and TRBJ2-5; a weak D match, TRBD1 (5 bases). V lost 0 bases and J 5 bases, leaving 16 bases between the germline ends. CDR3 length: 15 amino acids. Germline V gene sequence: CDR1 DFQATT, CDR2 SNEGSKA (reference sequence). This CDR3 is CSARDMAGLWETQYF. The CDR3 nucleotides are TGCAGTGCTAGAGATATGGCAGGGCTGTGGGAGACCCAGTACTTC.

The CDR3 DNA reads as TGTGCCAGCAGTGATCCTGGGACCTACAATGAGCAGTTCTTC. Protein product: CASSDPGTYNEQFF. The J gene is TRBJ2-1, the V gene TRBV2; D gene ambiguous. Per germline, CDR1 SNHLY and CDR2 FYNNEI. The CDR3 totals 14 residues. The ends were cut back, 3 bases at V and 2 bases at J, with 8 bases in the middle.

The chain couples TRBV20-1 to TRBJ1-6; no definite D call. The V gene lost 0 bases and the J gene lost 9 bases, with 15 bases spanning the gap. The CDR3 sequence is 15 residues long. Germline V gives CDR1 DFQATT, CDR2 SNEGSKA (reference sequence). The CDR3 nucleotides are TGCAGTGCTAGAGATCTCAGAGGGTCGCGTTCACCCCTCCACTTT. Translation gives CSARDLRGSRSPLHF.

This clonotype was seen a handful of times. This sequence joins TRBV6-5 and TRBJ1-6, with D unresolved. Germline V CDR1 and CDR2: MNHEY, SVGAGI. The CDR3 has 14 residues. The V end was cut by 2 bases, the J end by 8 bases, with 10 bases between. DNA for the CDR3: TGTGCCAGCAGTTACGAGGGCTCTTATTCACCCCTCCACTTT. It translates to CASSYEGSYSPLHF.

This rearrangement joins TRBV9 to TRBJ2-5, with 9 bases aligning to TRBD2. Trimming at V came to 4 bases and at J to 2 bases, leaving 9 bases not matched to a gene. This CDR3 is built from 16 residues. CDR1 and CDR2 from the germline V gene are SGDLS and YYNGEE. CDR3 DNA: TGTGCCAGCAGCCCTCTAGCGGGGCCGGATCAAGAGACCCAGTACTTC. Protein: CASSPLAGPDQETQYF.

This chain joins TRBV20-1 and TRBJ2-5, with D perhaps matching TRBD2 (5 bases). The ends were cut back, 5 bases at V and 1 base at J, with 11 bases in the middle. This CDR3 comprises 13 residues. CDR1 DFQATT and CDR2 SNEGSKA come from the germline V gene (reference sequence). The chain's CDR3 is CSARTPFQETQYF. CDR3 bases: TGCAGTGCTCGGACTCCCTTCCAAGAGACCCAGTACTTC.